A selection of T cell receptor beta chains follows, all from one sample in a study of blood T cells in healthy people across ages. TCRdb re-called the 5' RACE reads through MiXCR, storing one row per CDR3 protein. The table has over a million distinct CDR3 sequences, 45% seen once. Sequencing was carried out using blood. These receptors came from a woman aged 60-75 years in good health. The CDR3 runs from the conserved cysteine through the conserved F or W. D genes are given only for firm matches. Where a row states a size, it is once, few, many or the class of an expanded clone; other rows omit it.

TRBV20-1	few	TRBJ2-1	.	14	TGCAGTGCTAGAGATGGCACGGCGAAGGGTGAGCAGTTCTTC	CSARDGTAKGEQFF
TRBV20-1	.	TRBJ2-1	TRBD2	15	TGCAGTGCTAGACCGGGACTAGCGGGAGGGGATGAGCAGTTCTTC	CSARPGLAGGDEQFF
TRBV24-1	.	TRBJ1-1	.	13	TGTGCCACCAGTGCCGATGGGACCGCTGAAGCTTTCTTT	CATSADGTAEAFF
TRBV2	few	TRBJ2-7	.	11	TGTGCCAGCAGGTGGACCACAACCCAGTACTTC	CASRWTTTQYF
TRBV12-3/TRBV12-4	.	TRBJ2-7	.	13	TGTGCCAGCAGTTTCGAGACTAGTGCCGAGCAGTACTTC	CASSFETSAEQYF
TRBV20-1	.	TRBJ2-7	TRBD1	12	TGCAGTGGCGGACAGGTCCAGGGCGAGCAGTACTTC	CSGGQVQGEQYF
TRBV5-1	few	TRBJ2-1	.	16	TGCGCCAGCAGCTTCGGTAGGGGGGTCTCCTACAATGAGCAGTTCTTC	CASSFGRGVSYNEQFF
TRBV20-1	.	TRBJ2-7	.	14	TGCAGTGCTAGAGAGCCTCGGGAAACCTACGAGCAGTACTTC	CSAREPRETYEQYF
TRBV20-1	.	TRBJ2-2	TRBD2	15	TGCAGTGCTAGCAAAGCGGGAGGGCCCGGCGGGGAGCTGTTTTTT	CSASKAGGPGGELFF
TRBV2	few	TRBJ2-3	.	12	TGTGCCATCCCGAGTAGCACAGATACGCAGTATTTT	CAIPSSTDTQYF
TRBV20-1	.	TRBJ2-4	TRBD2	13	TGCAGTGCTAGAAAGTTGACTAGCTACGGGCAGTACTTC	CSARKLTSYGQYF
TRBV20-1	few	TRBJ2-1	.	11	TGCAGTGCTAGAATTCGTACTGAGCAGTTCTTC	CSARIRTEQFF
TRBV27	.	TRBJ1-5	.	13	TGTGCCAGCAGTATCAGGACTAATCAGCCCCAGCATTTT	CASSIRTNQPQHF
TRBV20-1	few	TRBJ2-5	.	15	TGCAGTGCCTCCCCCTGGGGCGGGTACCAAGAGACCCAGTACTTC	CSASPWGGYQETQYF
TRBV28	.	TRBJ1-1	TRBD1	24	TGTGCCAGCAGTTTAACTTTTGAAACCCGGAAACAACCTCCACGAAACAGGGGATTCACTGAAGCTTTCTTT	CASSLTFETRKQPPRNRGFTEAFF
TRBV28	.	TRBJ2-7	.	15	TGTGCCAGCAGTTTAGGAGGGCCGGGAGTCCACGAGCAGTACTTC	CASSLGGPGVHEQYF
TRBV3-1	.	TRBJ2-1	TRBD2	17	TGTGCCAGCAGCCAAGACTTAGCGGGCCCGGTCGGGGGTGAGCAGTTCTTC	CASSQDLAGPVGGEQFF
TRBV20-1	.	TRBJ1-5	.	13	TGCAGTGCTTCCCAACAGGGTAATCAGCCCCAGCATTTT	CSASQQGNQPQHF
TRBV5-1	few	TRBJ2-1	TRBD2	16	TGCGCCAGCAGCTTGGATGTTCTGCGGGAGTTCAATGAGCAGTTCTTC	CASSLDVLREFNEQFF
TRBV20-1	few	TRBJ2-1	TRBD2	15	TGCAGTGCTACCGAACTAGCGGGAGTAGGCTATGAGCAGTTCTTC	CSATELAGVGYEQFF